This TCR beta chain is drawn from a study of neurological immune-mediated disorders. 2 million PBMCs stored at -80 C were the source of the unsorted libraries. Regarding this clonotype: As yet, its antigen is unknown.

Synthesis of cDNA was accomplished via 5'RACE employing 10-nucleotide random UMIs. Every sequencing run drew on 15-18 subjects and yielded over 180 million TCR-beta sequences. TCRdb reanalysed the 5' RACE reads using MiXCR and keeps one entry per CDR3 protein. The sample gives under 70,000 distinct CDR3 sequences, approximately 5.2% of which show up once; less than 3.5% is in the top ten. Study-level results: Association with the multiple sclerosis repertoire cluster was not found for any clinical or MRI feature.

The V gene's germline CDR1 is SGHVS and CDR2 FQNEAQ. The CDR3 is 15 amino acids. Trimming removed 0 bases at V and 6 bases at J, with 12 bases between. The chain has TRBV7-8 and TRBJ2-1; D may be TRBD2 (6 bases). Material for sequencing was PBMCs. The sequence came from a woman aged 25 to 39 with multiple sclerosis. Here the CDR3 reads CASSLAPGLVNEQFF. The CDR3 DNA reads as TGTGCCAGCAGCTTAGCCCCGGGACTGGTCAATGAGCAGTTCTTC.